This record concerns one TCR beta chain sequence. Its antigen is not identified. Only in-frame clones appear in the TCRdb table, and some are missing; sequencing was by immunoSEQ multiplex PCR. The data hold over 2 million clones, with 85% to 95% observed a single time. Researchers partitioned CD4+ cells into CD45RA+ naive and CD45RA-negative memory subsets. The ends were cut back, 5 bases at V and 1 base at J, with 23 bases in the middle. Germline CDR1 is SEHNR and CDR2 is FQNEAQ (reference sequence). The CDR3 covers 19 residues. The sample comes from a study of shared clonotypes between healthy human individuals. Across the whole study: Aged between 18 and 49, the donors were two women and a few men.

General study points: Naive subsets generally exceeded memory subsets in estimated richness.

Sample: naive CD4+ T cells sorted from blood. Regarding subset: CD45RA+ positively selected. The sequence derives from a man younger than 35 in good health. The chain carries TRBV7-9 and TRBJ1-4; a possible D gene is TRBD1 (5 bases). The CDR3 coding sequence is TGTGCCAGCAGCCTCGGTGGGCAGGGAGGTCCCCGAACTAATGAAAAACTGTTTTTT. This translates into CASSLGGQGGPRTNEKLFF.